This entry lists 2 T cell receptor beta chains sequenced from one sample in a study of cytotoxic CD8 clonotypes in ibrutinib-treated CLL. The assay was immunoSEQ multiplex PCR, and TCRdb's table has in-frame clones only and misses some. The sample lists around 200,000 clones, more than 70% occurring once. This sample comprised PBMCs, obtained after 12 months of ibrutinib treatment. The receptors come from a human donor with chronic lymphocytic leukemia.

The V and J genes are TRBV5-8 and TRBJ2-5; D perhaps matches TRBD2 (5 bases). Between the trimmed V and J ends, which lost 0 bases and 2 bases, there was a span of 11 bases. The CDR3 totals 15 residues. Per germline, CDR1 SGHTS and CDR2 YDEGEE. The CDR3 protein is CASSLGYTGQETQYF. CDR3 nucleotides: TGTGCCAGCAGCTTGGGGTACACGGGACAAGAGACCCAGTACTTC.

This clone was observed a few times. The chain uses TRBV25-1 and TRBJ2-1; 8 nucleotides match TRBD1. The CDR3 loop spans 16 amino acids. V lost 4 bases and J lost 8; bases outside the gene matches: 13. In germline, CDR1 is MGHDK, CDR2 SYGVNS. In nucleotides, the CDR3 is TGTGCCAGCAGTGTCGAACTGACAGGGGCGGCCCATGAGCAGTTCTTC. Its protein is CASSVELTGAAHEQFF.